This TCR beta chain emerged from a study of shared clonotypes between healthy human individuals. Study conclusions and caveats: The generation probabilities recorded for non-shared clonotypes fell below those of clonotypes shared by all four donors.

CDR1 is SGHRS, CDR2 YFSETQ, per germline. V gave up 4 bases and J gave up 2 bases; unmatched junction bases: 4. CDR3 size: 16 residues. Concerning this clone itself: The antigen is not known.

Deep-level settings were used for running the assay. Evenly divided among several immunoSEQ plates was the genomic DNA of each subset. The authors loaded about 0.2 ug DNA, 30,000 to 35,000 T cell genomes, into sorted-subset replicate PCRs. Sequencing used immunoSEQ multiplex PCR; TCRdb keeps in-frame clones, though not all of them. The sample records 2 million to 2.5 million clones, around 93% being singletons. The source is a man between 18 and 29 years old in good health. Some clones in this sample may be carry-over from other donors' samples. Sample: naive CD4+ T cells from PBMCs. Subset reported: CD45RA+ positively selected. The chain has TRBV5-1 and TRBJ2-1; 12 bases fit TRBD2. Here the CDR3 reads CASSHTSGGTYNEQFF. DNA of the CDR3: TGCGCCAGCAGCCACACTAGCGGGGGGACCTACAATGAGCAGTTCTTC. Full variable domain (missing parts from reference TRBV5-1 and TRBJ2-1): KAGVTQTPRYLIKTRGQQVTLSCSPISGHRSVSWYQQTPGQGLQFLFEYFSETQRNKGNFPGRFSGRQFSNSRSEMNVSTLELGDSALYLCASSHTSGGTYNEQFFGPGTRLTVL.